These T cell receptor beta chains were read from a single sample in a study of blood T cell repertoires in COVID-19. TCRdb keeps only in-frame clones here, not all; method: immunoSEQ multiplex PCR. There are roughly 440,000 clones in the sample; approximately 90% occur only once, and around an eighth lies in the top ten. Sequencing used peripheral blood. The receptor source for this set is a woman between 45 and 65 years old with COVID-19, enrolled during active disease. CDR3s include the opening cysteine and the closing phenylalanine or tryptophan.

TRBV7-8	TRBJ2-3	CASSLEAATSTDTQYF
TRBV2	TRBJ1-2	CAVGGGYGYTF
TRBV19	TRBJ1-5	CASGGNQPQHF
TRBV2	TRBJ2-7	CASSEDSGYEQYF
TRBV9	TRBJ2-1	CASSALETSGGVPSYNEQFF
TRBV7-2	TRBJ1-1	CASSSNLGGRGKNTEAFF
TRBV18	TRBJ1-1	CASSPQGGPEAFF
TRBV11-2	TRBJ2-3	CASSLGTRGSSTDTQYF
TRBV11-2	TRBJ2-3	CASSSWTSLEQYF
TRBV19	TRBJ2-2	CASSIGGRYTGELFF
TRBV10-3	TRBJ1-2	CAISAQDGYTF
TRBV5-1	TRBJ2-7	CASSMSRSSYEQYF
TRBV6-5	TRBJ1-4	CASRQGQANEKLFF
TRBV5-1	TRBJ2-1	CASSQGSYNEQFF
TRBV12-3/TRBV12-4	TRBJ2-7	CASSPDRGEQYF
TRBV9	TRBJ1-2	CASSVAGTGSVDNYGYTF
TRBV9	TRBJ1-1	CASSVRGQNTEAFF
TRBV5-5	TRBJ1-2	CASVLGTGDGYTF
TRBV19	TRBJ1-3	CASSIANPGNTIYF
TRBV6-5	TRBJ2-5	CASRSGISETQYF
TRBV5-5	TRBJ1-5	CASSPLYGGIGNQPQHF
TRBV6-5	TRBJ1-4	CASTPRDRGYEKLFF
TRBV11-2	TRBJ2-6	CASTKLIYSGANVLTF
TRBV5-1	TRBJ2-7	CASSFLQASEQYF
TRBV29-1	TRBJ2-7	CSVDGLAGGAYEQYF
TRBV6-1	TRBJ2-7	CASSGHGQGEDNEQYF
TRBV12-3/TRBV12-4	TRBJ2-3	CASSLARRTQYF
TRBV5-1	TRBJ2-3	CASSPAIGTFRDTQYF
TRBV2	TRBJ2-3	CASSPGTSGPTDTQYF
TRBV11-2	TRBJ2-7	CASSYAGGSYEQYF
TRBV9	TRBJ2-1	CASSYGAFNEQFF
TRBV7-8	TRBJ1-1	CASSFASRTEAFF
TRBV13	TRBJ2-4	CASSLGRASEGAKNIQYF
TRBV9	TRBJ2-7	CASSAPTGPEQYF
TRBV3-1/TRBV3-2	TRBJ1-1	CASSSGTVNTEAFF
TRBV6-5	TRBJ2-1	CASKGLAGANEQFF
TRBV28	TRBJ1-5	CASSLNSLSNQPQHF
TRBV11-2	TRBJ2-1	CASSPGTLAGNEQFF
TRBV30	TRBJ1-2	CAWSVRDRARENYGYTF
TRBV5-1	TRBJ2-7	CASSPSWTGGASYEQYF
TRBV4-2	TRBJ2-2	CASSQDLAPARGHAGELFF
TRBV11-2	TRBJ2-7	CASGLQGLLTYEQYF
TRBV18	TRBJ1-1	CASSNTGDTEAFF
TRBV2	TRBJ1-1	CASSPRGRTEAFF
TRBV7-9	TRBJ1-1	CASSLGEVGTEAFF
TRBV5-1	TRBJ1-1	CASSLLQGSLDAFF
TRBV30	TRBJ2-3	CAWRASGGWDTQYF
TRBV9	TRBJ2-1	CASSVGGREQFF
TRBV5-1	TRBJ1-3	CASSLSHRGKDQGDTIYF